Listed here are 14 T cell receptor beta chains from one sample, sequenced in a study of T-cell memory formation after mild COVID-19 (dated by TCRdb to the early 2020s). Libraries were constructed by 5' RACE. The sample was run on an Illumina NovaSeq 6000. TCRdb took the public reads, trimmed them with fastp at Q25, ran MiXCR for clone calling and kept in-frame beta chains. CDR3 protein duplicates are merged, each entry listing the most common genes and DNA. For this sample there are roughly 160,000 distinct CDR3 sequences; 13% appear just once. The ten largest clones represent approximately 3.3% of the sample. The sequenced sample consisted of PBMCs or a T cell subset sorted from them (not recorded which). The receptors derive from a man between 18 and 35 years old who had mild COVID-19 (a few samples of this study predate the infection). The sample titles of this study are shuffled in the database, so cell type and time point are left out; the donor was told from shared clones.

This clonotype was found a few times. The chain is built from TRBV25-1 and TRBJ2-3; the D is unclear. The germline V gene encodes CDR1 MGHDK and CDR2 SYGVNS. The ends were cut back, 3 bases at V and 2 bases at J, with 15 bases in the middle. The CDR3 runs 16 residues. CDR3 sequence reads: CASSDPQAYPTDTQYF. In DNA form, the CDR3 reads TGTGCCAGCAGTGATCCCCAGGCCTATCCCACAGATACGCAGTATTTT.

The V and J genes are TRBV20-1 and TRBJ2-1; tentatively, D is TRBD1 or TRBD2 (5 bases each). CDR1 is DFQATT, CDR2 SNEGSKA, per germline (reference sequence). Trimming took 5 bases from V and 13 from J, leaving 18 bases between them. This CDR3 contains 12 residues. CDR3 sequence (DNA): TGCAGTGCTGAGGCCCCTGGGGACGTTCAGTTCTTC. Translated: CSAEAPGDVQFF.

This clonotype occurred a few times. The chain carries TRBV7-2 and TRBJ2-1, with 13 bases fitting TRBD2. J gave up 10 bases and V 6 bases, and 9 bases lay outside the gene matches. CDR1 is SGHTA, CDR2 FQGNSA, per germline. The CDR3 has 15 amino acids. CDR3 sequence reads: CASRLGLAGSREQFF. As DNA, the CDR3 is TGTGCCAGCAGGCTGGGACTAGCGGGGTCACGCGAGCAGTTCTTC.

The chain is built from TRBV5-1 and TRBJ2-7; a weak D match, TRBD1 (6 bases). The V end lost 6 bases, the J end lost 5 bases, and 18 bases lay between the germline ends. The CDR3 length is 14 residues. CDR1 is SGHRS and CDR2 is YFSETQ in the germline V gene. Written as DNA, the CDR3 is TGCGCCAGCACAACCGGGACACCTACCGACGAGCAGTACTTC. This translates into CASTTGTPTDEQYF.

This clonotype was counted a few times. V is TRBV6-2 or TRBV6-3 and J is TRBJ2-6, with D possibly matching TRBD2 (5 bases). Looked up from germline, CDR1 is MNHEY and CDR2 is SVGEGT. The CDR3 covers 14 residues. V lost 7 bases, J lost 7 bases, and 14 bases lay in between. As DNA, the CDR3 is TGTGCCAGCACCGGGGATATGTCCGCCAACGTCCTGACTTTC. Its translation is CASTGDMSANVLTF.

In its sample, this clonotype was seen a few times. The chain is built from TRBV10-3 and TRBJ2-5; 8 bases are shared with TRBD1. V lost 5 bases to trimming and J lost 0 bases; unmatched junction nucleotides: 5. Germline CDR1 and CDR2: ENHRY and SYGVKD. The CDR3 is made up of 15 amino acids. The DNA of the CDR3 is TGTGCCATCAGTTATGGACAGGGATACCAAGAGACCCAGTACTTC. Its protein product is CAISYGQGYQETQYF.

The V and J genes are TRBV5-1 and TRBJ2-3, with 7 bases that match TRBD1. The germline CDR1 and CDR2 sequences are SGHRS and YFSETQ. The CDR3 runs 17 residues. V lost 4 bases, J lost 2 bases, and 13 bases stayed unmatched. DNA for the CDR3: TGCGCCAGCAGCACTTCACCCAGGGGGTCTCTCACAGATACGCAGTATTTT. This translates into CASSTSPRGSLTDTQYF.

The V gene is TRBV7-6, the J gene TRBJ2-4, with D maybe TRBD1 (8 bases). Trimming cost V 5 bases and J 8 bases, with 16 bases left between them. Per the germline V gene, CDR1 is SGHVS and CDR2 is FNYEAQ. The CDR3 totals 14 residues. CDR3 sequence (DNA): TGTGCCAGCAGCCCCCGGACAGGGAGGGACATTCAGTACTTC. It yields the protein CASSPRTGRDIQYF.

The chain combines TRBV7-9 with TRBJ1-4; no firm D call. CDR1 SEHNR and CDR2 FQNEAQ come from the germline V gene (reference sequence). The CDR3 sequence is 16 residues long. V was cut by 9 bases and J by 0 bases, with 17 bases left in between. The CDR3 bases are TGTGCCAGTAAGGGAGGCGAGACTGCAACTAATGAAAAACTGTTTTTT. It yields the protein CASKGGETATNEKLFF.

The CDR3, as DNA: TGTGCCAGCAGCAAGGACAGGGTTGGGACCCAGTACTTC. Translating it yields CASSKDRVGTQYF. This chain connects TRBV12-3 or TRBV12-4 to TRBJ2-5; 8 positions agree with TRBD1. The CDR3 loop spans 13 amino acids. J was trimmed by 7 bases and V by 6 bases; bases with no gene match: 7.

The rearrangement uses TRBV6-6 and TRBJ1-1; D ambiguous. The CDR3 has 15 residues. CDR1 MNHNY and CDR2 SVGAGI come from the germline V gene (reference sequence). In nucleotides, the CDR3 is TGTGTAAAGCAGTTGCCCGCCAGGCAGACCACTGAAGCTTTCTTT. It is translated as CVKQLPARQTTEAFF.

The sample holds many counts of this clonotype. The chain has TRBV7-9 and TRBJ2-3, with 9 bases identical to TRBD1. In germline, CDR1 is SEHNR, CDR2 FQNEAQ (reference sequence). This CDR3 region has 14 residues. Trimming removed 4 bases from V and 1 base from J; junction bases left unmatched: 0. CDR3 sequence: CASSWTGGTDTQYF. In DNA form, the CDR3 reads TGTGCCAGCAGCTGGACAGGGGGCACAGATACGCAGTATTTT.

This clonotype occurred a few times. The chain recombines TRBV27 with TRBJ2-5, with 9 bases fitting TRBD1. The V segment lost 6 bases and the J segment 7 bases; nucleotides outside the gene matches: 3. CDR1 and CDR2 (germline): MNHEY, SMNVEV (reference sequence). This CDR3 region has 12 residues. The CDR3, as DNA: TGTGCCAGCAGCGGACAGGGGCTGACCCAGTACTTC. Translated: CASSGQGLTQYF.

This clonotype has at least ten counts. The chain uses TRBV5-1 and TRBJ1-2, with D uncertain. With 3 bases removed from V and 9 bases from J, the gap between germline ends came to 12 bases. The germline gives CDR1 SGHRS, CDR2 YFSETQ. The CDR3 totals 12 residues. DNA for the CDR3: TGCGCCAGCAGCTCGACACTCATAAGCTACACCTTC. It encodes CASSSTLISYTF. The whole variable domain, filled in from reference TRBV5-1 and TRBJ1-2, reads KAGVTQTPRYLIKTRGQQVTLSCSPISGHRSVSWYQQTPGQGLQFLFEYFSETQRNKGNFPGRFSGRQFSNSRSEMNVSTLELGDSALYLCASSSTLISYTFGSGTRLTVV.